The T cell receptor beta chain under discussion was sequenced for a study of blood T cell repertoires in COVID-19 (dated by TCRdb to about 2020). In terms of the full investigation: Samples covering the acute and convalescent phases of COVID-19 were provided by collaborators in the United States, Italy and Spain. The prospective study material was composed of cDNA or gDNA derived from T cells, B-cell-depleted T cells, or PBMCs. The dataset comprised deeply sampled blood TCRbeta repertoires from subjects exposed to, actively infected with, or recovered from COVID-19. A freely available public database, intended as a resource for researchers studying the immune response to SARS-CoV-2, is where the repertoires were released. Samples were obtained from the ongoing ImmuneRACE study (first 160 participants) and from about 1,300 subjects provided by 6 global collaborators. The sample metadata nearly always contained a de-identified subject ID, COVID-19 status, age in years and sex. Where available, HLA class I and class II types were obtained from metadata supplied by the sample provider rather than from assay-based typing.

General study outcomes and caveats: The quantity of clinical and demographic metadata differed by source and by participant and was supplied without curation.

TCRbeta CDR3 regions were amplified from genomic DNA using the immunoSEQ Assay, a bias-controlled multiplex PCR. Per the source publication's procedure: The number of nucleated cells in each sample was estimated by amplification of reference gene primers within the assay. To quantify the absolute abundance of each unique TCRbeta CDR3 rearrangement, sequence reads were collapsed and filtered. For each sample, productive Simpson clonality was calculated by taking the square root of Simpson's diversity index across productive rearrangements. TCRdb re-hosts the immuneACCESS table, in-frame sequences only. Its copies lack some clones; in the studies checked, an unresolved V gene accounts for under half of them, and the cause for the rest is not known. Clonal size and the V and J genes are those of that table, whereas D and trimming came from the DNA. The sample has under 200,000 clones on record, 80% of them singletons. Together, the top ten hold about 3.7% of the sample.

In the case of this clone: Its antigen is not yet known. Per-base quality was not reported, and no clone a single base away is much larger than it.

In the prospective study, participants were 18 to 89 years old, resided in 25 or so geographic areas of the United States, and were enrolled through a virtual design. In the prospective study, cohorts were assigned on the basis of participant-reported clinical history obtained from a screening survey and a study questionnaire. ImmuneRACE Cohort 3 recovered participants were defined by two consecutive negative NP/OP PCR tests, healthcare professional clearance, or symptom resolution. Mobile phlebotomists in the prospective study collected whole blood, serum and a nasopharyngeal or oropharyngeal swab from every participant. Over a roughly two-month period, participants in the prospective study had the option of providing additional blood draws and questionnaires. Blood samples from the prospective study were shipped frozen or at room temperature prior to DNA extraction. The source is a woman aged 60 to 75 who had recovered from COVID-19. Sequencing was performed on PBMCs or T cells enriched from blood (not recorded which).

The sequenced DNA: TGTGCCAGCAGTGACCTGAACAGGAGGAACACTGAAGCTTTCTTT. It specifies CASSDLNRRNTEAFF. The rearrangement combines TRBV6-1 with TRBJ1-1; perhaps TRBD1 is the D gene, with 5 bases matching. The CDR3 contains 15 residues, cysteine and phenylalanine counted. The sequence is cut down to CDR3 DNA, 45 bases in frame from base 1. CDR1 and CDR2 are drawn from the germline V gene: MNHNS, SASEGT. Cut back by 3 bases and 1 base, the V and J ends lie 12 bases apart.